These 9 T cell receptor beta chains were all obtained from the same sample, sequenced in a study of cytomegalovirus exposure and HLA in healthy donors. Researchers ran the PCR with 60 Vbeta and 13 Jbeta primers. Libraries were prepared by immunoSEQ multiplex PCR; TCRdb keeps only in-frame clonotypes and omits some of them. The clone table shows under 200,000 clones, with the ten largest holding under 2.5%. Sequenced sample: PBMCs. The receptors come from a man between 25 and 39 years old in good health and CMV-seronegative.

The rearrangement uses TRBV20-1 and TRBJ2-1; possibly TRBD1 for D (5 bases). CDR1 and CDR2 from the germline V gene are DFQATT and SNEGSKA (reference sequence). The CDR3 totals 10 residues. V lost 4 bases and J 12 bases, leaving 10 bases between the germline ends. As DNA, the CDR3 is TGCAGTGCTAAGGACATGGTGCAGTTCTTC. This codes for CSAKDMVQFF.

The chain has TRBV4-2 and TRBJ2-7; TRBD2 matches 7 bases. The V gene's germline CDR1 is LGHNA and CDR2 YNFKEQ. V lost 8 bases to trimming and J lost 3 bases; unmatched junction nucleotides: 10. This CDR3 has 14 amino acids. CDR3 sequence: CASGGERGGYEQYF. CDR3 nucleotide sequence: TGTGCCAGCGGAGGCGAGCGGGGCGGCTACGAGCAGTACTTC.

This CDR3 reads CSAREAEKLFF. In nucleotides, the CDR3 is TGCAGTGCAAGGGAGGCTGAAAAACTGTTTTTT. This chain joins TRBV20-1 and TRBJ1-4; unclear D gene. The CDR3 consists of 11 residues. Germline lookup yields CDR1 DFQATT and CDR2 SNEGSKA (reference sequence). The V and J ends lost 6 bases and 7 bases respectively, with 9 bases between them.

The chain combines TRBV19 with TRBJ2-3, with 7 bases that match TRBD1. Germline-derived CDR1 and CDR2 are LNHDA and SQIVND (reference sequence). The CDR3 loop spans 17 amino acids. V shed 4 bases, J shed 4 bases, and the junction held 14 bases outside the gene matches. The chain's CDR3 is CASSTQWTGEPSDTQYF. DNA of the CDR3: TGTGCCAGTAGTACCCAGTGGACAGGTGAACCGTCAGATACGCAGTATTTT.

V gene TRBV19 combines with J gene TRBJ2-5, with D perhaps matching TRBD1 (6 bases). CDR3 length: 14 residues. CDR1 is LNHDA and CDR2 is SQIVND in the germline V gene (reference sequence). V was shortened by 2 bases and J by 5 bases, with 12 bases between the two germline ends. The CDR3 DNA reads TGTGCCAGTAGTATAATGGGGGCGCAGGAGACCCAGTACTTC. It translates to CASSIMGAQETQYF.

The chain joins TRBV18 to TRBJ2-3; D gene unclear. The germline V gene has CDR1 KGHSH and CDR2 LQKENI. The CDR3 contains 15 residues. Trimming removed 2 bases from V and 6 bases from J, with 15 bases in between. The CDR3 spells CASSPSELSTDTQYF. The CDR3 nucleotides read TGTGCCAGCTCACCAAGCGAGCTTTCTACGGATACGCAGTATTTT. Full variable domain (outside the CDR3, taken from reference TRBV18 and TRBJ2-3): NAGVMQNPRHLVRRRGQEARLRCSPMKGHSHVYWYRQLPEEGLKFMVYLQKENIIDESGMPKERFSAEFPKEGPSILRIQQVVRGDSAAYFCASSPSELSTDTQYFGPGTRLTVL.

The J gene is TRBJ1-1, the V gene TRBV2; 10 nucleotides align to TRBD1. This CDR3 spans 16 amino acids. The V gene's germline CDR1 is SNHLY and CDR2 FYNNEI. V shed 6 bases and J 5 bases; nucleotides not matched to a gene: 12. In DNA, the CDR3 is TGTGCCAGCAGCTGGGGCGGGCGGACAGGGGGAACTGAAGCTTTCTTT. It codes for CASSWGGRTGGTEAFF.

The chain combines TRBV9 with TRBJ2-3, with 11 nucleotides matching TRBD1. V shed 3 bases and J 0 bases; nucleotides not matched to a gene: 3. The CDR3 totals 16 residues. Looked up from germline, CDR1 is SGDLS and CDR2 is YYNGEE. DNA for the CDR3: TGTGCCAGCAGCGCCGGGACAGGGGGTAGCACAGATACGCAGTATTTT. This codes for CASSAGTGGSTDTQYF.

V gene TRBV7-8 combines with J gene TRBJ2-2; 8 positions agree with TRBD2. The V segment lost 2 bases and the J segment 4 bases; nucleotides outside the gene matches: 12. This CDR3 is built from 18 residues. Germline V gives CDR1 SGHVS, CDR2 FQNEAQ. The CDR3 sequence: CASSLPRAGAFLTGELFF. The CDR3 bases are TGTGCCAGCAGCTTACCCCGAGCGGGAGCCTTTCTCACCGGGGAGCTGTTTTTT.